This T cell receptor beta chain was sequenced during a study of cytomegalovirus exposure and HLA in healthy donors. Whole-study findings and limits: When presence/absence was analysed, sequencing depth was taken to be roughly uniform across donors.

After removal of 4 bases from V and 1 base from J, the junction contained 7 bases not matched to a gene. The CDR3 contains 16 residues. Per germline, CDR1 MNHEY and CDR2 SVGAGI. Primers included in the PCR were 60 Vbeta and 13 Jbeta primers. In the authors' workflow: Unique TCR beta chains totaled roughly 79 million in a later count, with some 10 million of them shared. Sequencing was performed with immunoSEQ multiplex PCR; in TCRdb, only in-frame clones are kept and a portion is missing. V, J and clone size derive from that table, while D and trimming were established from the DNA sequence. The repertoire table contains tens of thousands of clones. As regards this clone: What it recognizes is unknown.

The TCR sequence derives from a woman aged 30 to 39 in good health and CMV-seropositive. Material: PBMCs. The chain couples TRBV6-5 to TRBJ1-2; 9 nucleotides agree with TRBD1. The CDR3 here is CASSSLDRGINYGYTF. Written as DNA, the CDR3 is TGTGCCAGCAGTTCCCTTGACAGGGGGATTAACTATGGCTACACCTTC.